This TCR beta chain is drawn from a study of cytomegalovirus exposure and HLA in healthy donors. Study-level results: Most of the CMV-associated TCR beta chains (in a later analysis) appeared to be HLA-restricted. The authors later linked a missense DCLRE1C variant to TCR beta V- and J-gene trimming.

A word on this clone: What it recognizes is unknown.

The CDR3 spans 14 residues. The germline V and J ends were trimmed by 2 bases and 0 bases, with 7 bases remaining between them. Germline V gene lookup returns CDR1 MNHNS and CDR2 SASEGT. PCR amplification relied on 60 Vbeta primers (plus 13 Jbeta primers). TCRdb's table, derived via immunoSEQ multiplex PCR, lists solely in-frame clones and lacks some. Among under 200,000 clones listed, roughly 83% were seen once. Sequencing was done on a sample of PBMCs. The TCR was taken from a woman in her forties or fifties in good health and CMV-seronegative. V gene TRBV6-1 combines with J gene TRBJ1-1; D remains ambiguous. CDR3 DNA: TGTGCCAGCAGTGAATATGGCATGAACACTGAAGCTTTCTTT. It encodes CASSEYGMNTEAFF.